Each of the 8 T cell receptor beta chains below was sequenced from the same sample in a study of identical twins. TCRdb ran MiXCR on the 5' RACE reads and lists one entry per CDR3 protein. The table includes about 690,000 distinct CDR3 sequences, 21% detected once. These data were also filed under a second study, of T cells expressing NK-cell markers.

The sample consisted of PBMCs. The receptors were gathered from a woman aged 18 to 35 in good health.

The rearrangement uses TRBV20-1 and TRBJ2-2, with D possibly TRBD2 on 5 matching bases. CDR1 and CDR2 from the germline V gene are DFQATT and SNEGSKA (reference sequence). With 5 bases removed from V and 4 bases from J, the gap between germline ends came to 14 bases. The CDR3 is made up of 14 amino acids. CDR3 sequence reads: CSAPGPGGTGELFF. DNA for the CDR3: TGCAGTGCTCCCGGGCCCGGAGGCACCGGGGAGCTGTTTTTT.

This clonotype was counted a few times. The chain has TRBV20-1 and TRBJ2-5; unclear D gene. This CDR3 comprises 15 residues. Germline V gives CDR1 DFQATT, CDR2 SNEGSKA (reference sequence). V lost 1 base and J 2 bases, leaving 14 bases between the germline ends. The CDR3 here is CSARGEFSQQETQYF. The CDR3, as DNA: TGCAGTGCTAGAGGGGAATTTAGTCAACAAGAGACCCAGTACTTC.

In this sample, this clonotype turned up many times. V is TRBV7-6 and J is TRBJ2-1; 7 bases fit TRBD2. The V segment lost 1 base and the J segment 0 bases; nucleotides outside the gene matches: 6. The CDR3 spans 17 residues. The germline V gene encodes CDR1 SGHVS and CDR2 FNYEAQ. Written as DNA, the CDR3 is TGTGCCAGCAGCTTAGTGGACGGGAGGAGCTCCTACAATGAGCAGTTCTTC. Protein product: CASSLVDGRSSYNEQFF.

The chain uses TRBV18 and TRBJ2-7; no reliable D call. V was shortened by 3 bases and J by 6 bases, with 18 bases between the two germline ends. The CDR3 is 15 residues long. Germline loops: CDR1 KGHSH, CDR2 LQKENI. The CDR3 coding sequence is TGTGCCAGCTCACCTAGGGTTGACAAGAGCAGCGAGCAGTACTTC. Translating it yields CASSPRVDKSSEQYF. Combining the CDR3 with reference TRBV18 and TRBJ2-7 gives the whole variable domain NAGVMQNPRHLVRRRGQEARLRCSPMKGHSHVYWYRQLPEEGLKFMVYLQKENIIDESGMPKERFSAEFPKEGPSILRIQQVVRGDSAAYFCASSPRVDKSSEQYFGPGTRLTVT.

This clonotype was seen only a few times. The rearrangement joins TRBV6-5 to TRBJ2-1; unclear D gene. Germline CDR1 MNHEY, CDR2 SVGAGI. Trimming pared 4 bases from V and 4 bases from J, leaving 11 bases between. The CDR3 spans 14 residues. CDR3 nucleotides: TGTGCCAGCAGTTTGGAACTGGGATACAATGAGCAGTTCTTC. It specifies CASSLELGYNEQFF.

This clonotype has at least ten counts. This sequence joins TRBV20-1 and TRBJ1-1; D gene unclear. Germline CDR1 and CDR2: DFQATT and SNEGSKA (reference sequence). This CDR3 comprises 16 residues. V lost 0 bases and J 2 bases, leaving 16 bases between the germline ends. Here the CDR3 reads CSARDYRYGFNTEAFF. CDR3 bases: TGCAGTGCTAGAGATTATAGATACGGGTTTAACACTGAAGCTTTCTTT.

This clonotype was counted between two and nine times. The chain links TRBV20-1 to TRBJ2-3, with D possibly being TRBD2 (6 bases). This CDR3 has 16 amino acids. Trimming pared 6 bases from V and 4 bases from J, leaving 23 bases between. The germline V gene encodes CDR1 DFQATT and CDR2 SNEGSKA (reference sequence). CDR3 bases: TGCAGTGCCCTCTATAATCCGGGACTCCGGGCAGATACGCAGTATTTT. Translated: CSALYNPGLRADTQYF.

This clonotype was detected only a few times. This chain links TRBV4-2 with TRBJ1-5; D call uncertain. The length of the CDR3 is 15 residues. Germline V lookup: CDR1 LGHNA, CDR2 YNFKEQ. Deletions cut 0 bases from V and 7 bases from J, with 13 bases between. The CDR3 protein is CASSQDGGRQQPQHF. Here the CDR3 DNA reads TGTGCCAGCAGCCAAGATGGAGGTAGGCAACAGCCCCAGCATTTT.